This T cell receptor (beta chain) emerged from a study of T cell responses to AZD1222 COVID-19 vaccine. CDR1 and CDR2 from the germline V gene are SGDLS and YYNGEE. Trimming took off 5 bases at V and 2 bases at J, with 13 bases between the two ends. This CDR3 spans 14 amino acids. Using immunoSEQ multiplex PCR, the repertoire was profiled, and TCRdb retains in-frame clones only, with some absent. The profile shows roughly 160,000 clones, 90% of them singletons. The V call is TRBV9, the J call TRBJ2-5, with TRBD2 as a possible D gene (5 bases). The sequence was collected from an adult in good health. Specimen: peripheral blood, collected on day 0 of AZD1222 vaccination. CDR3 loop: CASRPSGEQETQYF. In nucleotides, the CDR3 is TGTGCCAGCAGACCGAGCGGAGAACAAGAGACCCAGTACTTC.